The 21 T cell receptor beta chains reported below all come from one sample, sequenced in a study of CD8 T cells in Susac syndrome (dated by TCRdb to 2018 to 2020). The library was generated by the immunoSEQ multiplex PCR assay. RNA was extracted using the RNeasy kit, and roughly 0.5 to 1 ug of the RNA was reverse transcribed with random hexamers. TCRdb trimmed the raw reads at Q25, called clones with MiXCR and kept productive beta chains. Rows matching on CDR3 protein sequence are summarized as one entry with the most common DNA and genes. The table for this sample lists around 230,000 distinct CDR3 sequences; 95% of them were counted only once. The ten largest clonotypes hold roughly 0.1% of the sample. The material sequenced was CD4+ T cells from PBMCs. The receptors derive from a human donor with multiple sclerosis.

The genes are TRBV29-1 and TRBJ2-2; D unclear. Trimming took 4 bases from V and 6 from J, leaving 9 bases between them. CDR3 length: 12 residues. Germline-derived CDR1 and CDR2 are SQVTM and ANQGSEA. The CDR3 nucleotides read TGCAGCGTTGTTAAATCTGCCGGGGAGCTGTTTTTT. Amino acids: CSVVKSAGELFF.

V is TRBV27 and J is TRBJ2-7, with TRBD2 identical over 11 bases. The CDR3 covers 17 residues. In germline, CDR1 is MNHEY, CDR2 SMNVEV (reference sequence). With V trimmed by 3 bases and J by 3 bases, 10 bases remained unmatched. In nucleotides, the CDR3 is TGTGCCAGCAGTTTCCTGACTAGCGGGATGTCTAACTACGAGCAGTACTTC. As protein: CASSFLTSGMSNYEQYF.

The chain carries TRBV29-1 and TRBJ1-2; no firm D call. CDR3 size: 10 residues. Germline CDR1 SQVTM, CDR2 ANQGSEA. The V end was cut by 3 bases, the J end by 13 bases, with 12 bases between. The CDR3 reads CSVDESGPTF. The DNA of the CDR3 is TGCAGCGTTGACGAGTCCGGTCCCACCTTC.

The chain carries TRBV5-1 and TRBJ1-5; D call uncertain. The length of the CDR3 is 15 residues. Germline V gene sequence: CDR1 SGHRS, CDR2 YFSETQ. The V gene lost 4 bases and the J gene lost 3 bases, with 14 bases spanning the gap. The CDR3 DNA sequence: TGCGCCAGCAGCCCAACCGGGCAGAACAATCAGCCCCAGCATTTT. Protein sequence: CASSPTGQNNQPQHF.

This chain connects TRBV5-1 to TRBJ2-5, with D possibly matching TRBD2 (5 bases). CDR3 length: 11 amino acids. CDR1 and CDR2 (germline): SGHRS, YFSETQ. Trimming took off 3 bases at V and 6 bases at J, with 6 bases between the two ends. CDR3 loop: CASSSGKTQYF. CDR3 coding DNA: TGCGCCAGCAGCTCGGGGAAGACCCAGTACTTC.

The chain joins TRBV20-1 to TRBJ1-1; TRBD1 is a possible D gene (5 bases). CDR1 is DFQATT and CDR2 is SNEGSKA in the germline V gene (reference sequence). This CDR3 region has 15 residues. Trimming took off 1 base at V and 1 base at J, with 13 bases between the two ends. The CDR3 DNA is TGCAGTGCTAGAGGTTATCAGACAGAGAACACTGAAGCTTTCTTT. This codes for CSARGYQTENTEAFF.

This chain uses TRBV25-1 with TRBJ2-3; 14 nucleotides line up with TRBD2. This CDR3 comprises 19 residues. The J segment lost 0 bases and the V segment lost 6 bases, leaving 11 bases of the junction unmatched. Germline V gives CDR1 MGHDK, CDR2 SYGVNS. For the CDR3, the DNA is TGTGCCAGCAGCCTAAGTATGGGACTAGCGGGGGAGAGCACAGATACGCAGTATTTT. It translates to CASSLSMGLAGESTDTQYF.

This chain joins TRBV29-1 and TRBJ2-7; 10 nucleotides align to TRBD1. The CDR3 is 13 residues long. Unmatched junction bases numbered 4, after V lost 5 bases and J lost 3 bases. Germline CDR1 SQVTM, CDR2 ANQGSEA. The chain's CDR3 is CSVRDRGSYEQYF. The CDR3 region has the DNA TGCAGCGTTAGGGACAGGGGCAGCTACGAGCAGTACTTC.

V gene TRBV28 combines with J gene TRBJ2-7; possible D gene TRBD1, 5 bases. Germline V CDR1 and CDR2: MDHEN, SYDVKM. The CDR3 totals 21 residues. The V end was cut by 5 bases, the J end by 2 bases, with 34 bases between. The CDR3, as DNA: TGTGCCAGCAGTCCCACTTTTTCCCCGAGTGTGGTAGGGGCGATAACCTACGAGCAGTACTTC. This sequence encodes CASSPTFSPSVVGAITYEQYF.

The gene calls are TRBV15 and TRBJ1-1; D uncertain. This CDR3 comprises 13 residues. The V gene lost 5 bases and the J gene lost 5 bases, with 12 bases spanning the gap. From germline, CDR1 is LNHNV and CDR2 YYDKDF (reference sequence). The CDR3 region has the DNA TGTGCCACCAGCCCACGCCTGGCGACTGAAGCTTTCTTT. Amino acid sequence: CATSPRLATEAFF.

The rearrangement links TRBV4-1 to TRBJ1-5; D ambiguous. CDR3 length: 15 residues. V shed 0 bases and J shed 9 bases, with 15 bases lying between them. Germline V gives CDR1 MGHRA, CDR2 YSYEKL. CDR3 coding DNA: TGCGCCAGCAGCCAAGACCGGCAGGCCAACCGGCCCCAGCATTTT. This encodes CASSQDRQANRPQHF.

The rearrangement joins TRBV5-6 to TRBJ1-2, with D unresolved. This CDR3 has 13 amino acids. Germline loops: CDR1 SGHDT, CDR2 YYEEEE. V was trimmed by 1 base and J by 8 bases, leaving 12 bases between them. The CDR3 bases are TGTGCCAGCAGCTTGCTGAGGGTTGGCGGCTACACCTTC. Its translation is CASSLLRVGGYTF.

J is TRBJ2-3 and V is TRBV20-1; 7 bases agree with TRBD1. Germline loops: CDR1 DFQATT, CDR2 SNEGSKA (reference sequence). There are 16 residues in the CDR3. Unmatched junction bases numbered 10, after V lost 3 bases and J lost 1 base. The CDR3 protein is CSASGPRGRGTDTQYF. DNA of the CDR3: TGCAGTGCTAGTGGTCCTAGGGGGCGCGGCACAGATACGCAGTATTTT.

The chain combines TRBV20-1 with TRBJ1-5, with TRBD1 matching over 12 bases. The CDR3 loop spans 16 amino acids. Germline loops: CDR1 DFQATT, CDR2 SNEGSKA (reference sequence). The ends lost 3 bases at V and 6 bases at J; junction bases unmatched: 9. CDR3 sequence reads: CSASRGTGGEGQPQHF. CDR3 coding DNA: TGCAGTGCTAGTCGGGGGACAGGGGGCGAGGGTCAGCCCCAGCATTTT.

The chain employs TRBV25-1 and TRBJ2-6; D may correspond to TRBD1 or TRBD2 (5 bases each). Trimming cost V 6 bases and J 4 bases, with 7 bases left between them. This CDR3 has 13 amino acids. The germline V gene has CDR1 MGHDK and CDR2 SYGVNS. The CDR3 coding sequence is TGTGCCAGCAGGGGGGAAGGGGCCAACGTCCTGACTTTC. Encoded protein: CASRGEGANVLTF.

The rearrangement joins TRBV27 to TRBJ2-7; the match to TRBD1 covers 10 bases. The CDR3 spans 17 residues. Germline CDR1 and CDR2: MNHEY and SMNVEV (reference sequence). With 5 bases clipped from V and 3 bases from J, the junction kept 13 bases outside the gene matches. The CDR3 reads CASSPRDRGRSNYEQYF. CDR3 nucleotide sequence: TGTGCCAGCAGTCCCCGGGACAGGGGCCGCAGCAACTACGAGCAGTACTTC.

This sequence joins TRBV20-1 and TRBJ2-7; TRBD1 or TRBD2 may be the D gene (5 bases each). Looked up from germline, CDR1 is DFQATT and CDR2 is SNEGSKA (reference sequence). This CDR3 is 12 amino acids long. Trimming removed 6 bases at V and 4 bases at J, with 13 bases between. DNA for the CDR3: TGCAGTGCCCGGGACCAGCTGTACGAGCAGTACTTC. Translated, it gives CSARDQLYEQYF.

J is TRBJ1-2 and V is TRBV12-3 or TRBV12-4, with D unclear. V lost 2 bases and J 5 bases, leaving 9 bases between the germline ends. This CDR3 is 13 amino acids long. The CDR3 sequence: CASSLQESYGYTF. The CDR3 DNA reads TGTGCCAGCAGTTTACAGGAGTCTTATGGCTACACCTTC.

This clonotype occurred a few times. V gene TRBV27 combines with J gene TRBJ2-7, with 7 bases fitting TRBD1. The CDR3 consists of 12 residues. V trimming: 6 bases; J trimming: 5 bases; junction bases outside the gene matches: 4. From germline, CDR1 is MNHEY and CDR2 SMNVEV (reference sequence). CDR3 DNA: TGTGCCAGCAGCTTAGGGGGCAACGAGCAGTACTTC. It codes for CASSLGGNEQYF.

The chain couples TRBV18 to TRBJ1-1; D gene unclear. The CDR3 extends over 14 amino acids. Per the germline V gene, CDR1 is KGHSH and CDR2 is LQKENI. The V end was cut by 1 base, the J end by 1 base, with 7 bases between. This chain's CDR3 is CASSPQEGNTEAFF. CDR3 sequence (DNA): TGTGCCAGCTCACCACAGGAGGGGAACACTGAAGCTTTCTTT.

The V gene is TRBV18, the J gene TRBJ2-3, with D perhaps being TRBD1 or TRBD2 (5 bases each). V lost 0 bases and J lost 0, with 13 bases in between. The CDR3 has 17 amino acids. Per the germline V gene, CDR1 is KGHSH and CDR2 is LQKENI. The CDR3 sequence: CASSPPIGAPSTDTQYF. DNA of the CDR3: TGTGCCAGCTCACCACCCATCGGGGCGCCTAGCACAGATACGCAGTATTTT.